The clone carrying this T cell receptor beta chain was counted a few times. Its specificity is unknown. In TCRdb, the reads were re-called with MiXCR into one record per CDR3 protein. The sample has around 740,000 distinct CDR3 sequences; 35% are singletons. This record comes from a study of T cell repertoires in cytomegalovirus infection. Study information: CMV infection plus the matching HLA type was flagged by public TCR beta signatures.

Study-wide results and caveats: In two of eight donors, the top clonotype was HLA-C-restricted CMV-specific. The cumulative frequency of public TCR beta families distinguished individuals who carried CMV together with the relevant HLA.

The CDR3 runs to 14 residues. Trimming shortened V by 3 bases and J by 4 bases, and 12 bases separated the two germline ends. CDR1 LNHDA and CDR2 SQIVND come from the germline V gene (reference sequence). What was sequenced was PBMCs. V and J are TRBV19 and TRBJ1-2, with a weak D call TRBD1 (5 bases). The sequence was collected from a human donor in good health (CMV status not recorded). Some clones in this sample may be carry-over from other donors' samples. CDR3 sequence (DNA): TGTGCCAGTAGTATTGCCGGGACCCTCTATGGCTACACCTTC. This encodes CASSIAGTLYGYTF.